This T cell receptor beta chain was obtained from a study of blood T cell repertoires in COVID-19. On the study more broadly: Nucleic acid was either cDNA or gDNA, and it came from T cells, B-cell-depleted T cells, or PBMCs.

The protocol was immunoSEQ multiplex PCR, while the TCRdb copy is restricted to in-frame clones and leaves out a portion. The profile covers more than 70,000 clones, with roughly 87% appearing a single time and about 3.8% taken by the ten largest. V trimming: 4 bases; J trimming: 5 bases; junction bases outside the gene matches: 11. Per the germline V gene, CDR1 is SGHRS and CDR2 is YFSETQ. CDR3 size: 16 residues. Sequenced material: peripheral blood. The chain couples TRBV5-1 to TRBJ2-2, with 7 bases fitting TRBD1. The clonotype comes from a man aged 60-69 years with acute or convalescent COVID-19. The CDR3 loop is CASSRGDRQGTGELFF. The CDR3 DNA follows: TGCGCCAGCAGCCGTGGAGACCGACAGGGTACCGGGGAGCTGTTTTTT.